The 27 T cell receptor beta chains given below trace back to one sample, sequenced in a study of T cells after somatic rescue of genetic block. Sequenced by immunoSEQ multiplex PCR; TCRdb stores in-frame clones only, minus some. The sample includes tens of thousands of clones, 85% to 95% of them seen just once. What was sequenced was peripheral blood mononuclear cells (PBMCs). Receptors originate from a man aged 40-49 years.

This clone was seen a few times. The chain has TRBV5-3 and TRBJ2-5; TRBD1 agrees at 9 bases. TRBV5-3 is flagged as an ORF with uncertain function. This CDR3 region has 13 residues. With 3 bases clipped from V and 3 bases from J, the junction kept 0 bases outside the gene matches. The CDR3 reads CARSWTGEETQYF. The CDR3 nucleotides are TGTGCCAGAAGCTGGACAGGGGAAGAGACCCAGTACTTC.

This sequence joins TRBV27 and TRBJ2-1, with D perhaps matching TRBD2 (5 bases). Germline CDR1 and CDR2: MNHEY and SMNVEV (reference sequence). Trimming cost V 3 bases and J 9 bases, with 15 bases left between them. This CDR3 is built from 14 residues. CDR3 residues: CASSFGLKRSEQFF. In DNA, the CDR3 is TGTGCCAGCAGTTTCGGACTTAAAAGGAGTGAGCAGTTCTTC.

This clone appeared once. This rearrangement joins TRBV12-5 to TRBJ2-7; tentatively, D is TRBD1 (6 bases). The CDR3 is made up of 13 amino acids. V lost 4 bases and J 0 bases, leaving 7 bases between the germline ends. CDR1 and CDR2 (germline): LGHNT, FRNRAP. Written as DNA, the CDR3 is TGTGCTAGTGGTTCGGACAGCTCCTACGAGCAGTACTTC. It is translated as CASGSDSSYEQYF.

This chain joins TRBV9 and TRBJ2-3, with D perhaps TRBD1 or TRBD2 (5 bases each). Trimming took off 0 bases at V and 0 bases at J, with 11 bases between the two ends. The germline CDR1 and CDR2 sequences are SGDLS and YYNGEE. The CDR3 is 16 amino acids. The CDR3 loop reads CASSVGDPASTDTQYF. The CDR3 DNA sequence: TGTGCCAGCAGCGTAGGGGACCCCGCTAGCACAGATACGCAGTATTTT.

The chain joins TRBV2 to TRBJ2-5; possibly TRBD2 for D (6 bases). This CDR3 is built from 15 residues. The V gene lost 6 bases and the J gene lost 4 bases, with 18 bases spanning the gap. In germline, CDR1 is SNHLY, CDR2 FYNNEI. The CDR3 reads CASRREGGSRETQYF. For the CDR3, the DNA is TGTGCCAGCAGGCGGGAAGGTGGTAGCCGAGAGACCCAGTACTTC.

This chain connects TRBV2 to TRBJ1-2; 9 bases fit TRBD1. The germline V gene encodes CDR1 SNHLY and CDR2 FYNNEI. V gave up 2 bases and J gave up 4 bases; unmatched junction bases: 8. This CDR3 region has 16 residues. The CDR3 nucleotides read TGTGCCAGCAGTGAAAGGGGGACAGGGTTGCTCTATGGCTACACCTTC. The encoded protein is CASSERGTGLLYGYTF.

CDR3 in amino acids: CASSEESGIGGEQFF. In nucleotides, the CDR3 is TGTGCCAGCAGCGAGGAAAGCGGGATAGGGGGTGAGCAGTTCTTC. The chain has TRBV7-2 and TRBJ2-1, with a weak D call TRBD2 (7 bases). V gave up 5 bases and J gave up 9 bases, with 20 bases separating them. CDR3 length: 15 residues. The germline V gene encodes CDR1 SGHTA and CDR2 FQGNSA. The full variable domain, completed using reference TRBV7-2 and TRBJ2-1, is GAGVSQSPSNKVTEKGKDVELRCDPISGHTALYWYRQSLGQGLEFLIYFQGNSAPDKSGLPSDRFSAERTGGSVSTLTIQRTQQEDSAVYLCASSEESGIGGEQFFGPGTRLTVL.

This clone was counted once. The gene calls are TRBV19 and TRBJ1-2; tentative D call: TRBD1 (5 bases). This CDR3 has 15 amino acids. Germline lookup yields CDR1 LNHDA and CDR2 SQIVND (reference sequence). V lost 2 bases and J 2 bases, leaving 12 bases between the germline ends. The CDR3 loop is CASSILTRANYGYTF. In nucleotides, the CDR3 is TGTGCCAGTAGTATATTGACCAGGGCCAACTATGGCTACACCTTC.

This chain links TRBV19 with TRBJ1-2; D is unresolved. This CDR3 has 14 amino acids. V lost 3 bases and J lost 7, with 15 bases in between. CDR1 and CDR2 (germline): LNHDA, SQIVND (reference sequence). CDR3 amino acids: CASSIQTSGGGYTF. The DNA for the CDR3 is TGTGCCAGTAGTATTCAGACCTCCGGTGGTGGCTACACCTTC. The whole variable domain, remainder taken from reference TRBV19 and TRBJ1-2, is DGGITQSPKYLFRKEGQNVTLSCEQNLNHDAMYWYRQDPGQGLRLIYYSQIVNDFQKGDIAEGYSVSREKKESFPLTVTSAQKNPTAFYLCASSIQTSGGGYTFGSGTRLTVV.

This clone was seen just once. Here the CDR3 reads CASSEARAGSNQPQHF. In nucleotides, the CDR3 is TGTGCCAGCAGTGAAGCGAGGGCAGGGAGCAATCAGCCCCAGCATTTT. The rearrangement links TRBV2 to TRBJ1-5, with a weak D call TRBD1 (5 bases). Germline V lookup: CDR1 SNHLY, CDR2 FYNNEI. The CDR3 spans 16 residues. The V end was cut by 0 bases, the J end by 1 base, with 10 bases between.

The chain combines TRBV6-6 with TRBJ1-5; TRBD1 is a possible D gene (5 bases). This CDR3 has 12 amino acids. V dropped 8 bases and J dropped 7 bases, with 12 bases sitting between them. Looked up from germline, CDR1 is MNHNY and CDR2 is SVGAGI (reference sequence). CDR3 sequence reads: CASAERGQPQHF. In nucleotides, the CDR3 is TGTGCCAGCGCCGAGCGGGGGCAGCCCCAGCATTTT.

This clone was seen a handful of times. The chain couples TRBV21-1 to TRBJ1-5; TRBD1 reflects the table's D call only, with no check against the DNA. TRBV21-1 counts as a pseudogene. CDR3 length equals 13 residues. CDR3 DNA: TGTGCCAGCCGGACAGGGGGCCGTCAGCCCCAGCATTTT. Protein sequence: CASRTGGRQPQHF.

This chain links TRBV7-6 with TRBJ2-3, with 12 bases matching TRBD1. The CDR3 covers 18 residues. In germline, CDR1 is SGHVS, CDR2 FNYEAQ. V trimming: 3 bases; J trimming: 3 bases; junction bases outside the gene matches: 10. The CDR3 reads CASSFPGTGGTRTDTQYF. In DNA, the CDR3 is TGTGCCAGCAGCTTCCCTGGGACAGGGGGCACGAGGACAGATACGCAGTATTTT.

The table lists this clone with a few counts. The CDR3: CSVTGTAGYTF. The CDR3, as DNA: TGCAGCGTAACCGGGACAGCTGGCTACACCTTC. The chain is built from TRBV29-1 and TRBJ1-2; 7 positions agree with TRBD1. The CDR3 length is 11 residues. V trimming: 6 bases; J trimming: 7 bases; junction bases outside the gene matches: 5. CDR1 is SQVTM, CDR2 ANQGSEA, per germline.

This clone was counted a few times. The chain joins TRBV2 to TRBJ1-2; 10 bases align to TRBD1. Per the germline V gene, CDR1 is SNHLY and CDR2 is FYNNEI. Germline trimming cut 8 bases from V and 8 bases from J; bases unmatched to any gene: 11. The CDR3 runs 14 residues. CDR3 nucleotide sequence: TGTGCCAGCGCGGGACAGGGGATGGTGAAAGGCTACACCTTC. Its protein is CASAGQGMVKGYTF.

This clone was picked up a small number of times. V and J are TRBV11-2 and TRBJ1-1, with D tentatively TRBD1 (5 bases). The CDR3 contains 14 residues. Germline CDR1 is SGHAT and CDR2 is FQNNGV. Deletions cut 1 base from V and 3 bases from J, with 9 bases between. The CDR3 DNA sequence: TGTGCCAGCAGCTTAGCGGGGGGAGACACTGAAGCTTTCTTT. Its translation is CASSLAGGDTEAFF. The complete variable domain, with remaining parts taken from reference TRBV11-2 and TRBJ1-1, reads EAGVAQSPRYKIIEKRQSVAFWCNPISGHATLYWYQQILGQGPKLLIQFQNNGVVDDSQLPKDRFSAERLKGVDSTLKIQPAKLEDSAVYLCASSLAGGDTEAFFGQGTRLTVV.

The chain joins TRBV10-3 to TRBJ2-7; 7 nucleotides line up with TRBD1. Germline assignment: CDR1 ENHRY and CDR2 SYGVKD. V was pared by 3 bases and J by 4 bases, with 6 bases of the junction left unmatched. CDR3 length: 14 residues. The CDR3 region is CAISDPAGGYEQYF. The CDR3 coding sequence is TGTGCCATCAGTGACCCGGCAGGGGGATACGAGCAGTACTTC.

The gene calls are TRBV4-3 and TRBJ1-5, with a tentative D call TRBD1 (5 bases). The germline V gene encodes CDR1 LGHNA and CDR2 YSLEER. V dropped 3 bases and J dropped 4 bases, with 13 bases sitting between them. CDR3 length: 15 amino acids. CDR3 region: CASSHSWQGNQPQHF. In DNA, the CDR3 is TGCGCCAGCAGCCATTCTTGGCAGGGAAATCAGCCCCAGCATTTT.

The rearrangement uses TRBV28 and TRBJ2-5; 7 bases are a match to TRBD2. The J call may be mistaken, given a closer DNA end match to TRBJ2-7. Germline CDR1 and CDR2: MDHEN and SYDVKM. The CDR3 spans 13 residues. The CDR3 reads CASTPSGINEQYF. CDR3 bases: TGTGCCAGCACTCCCAGCGGGATAAACGAGCAGTACTTC.

The genes are TRBV5-1 and TRBJ2-3; 7 nucleotides line up with TRBD1. This CDR3 comprises 16 residues. The V segment lost 0 bases and the J segment 0 bases; nucleotides outside the gene matches: 4. Germline V gene lookup returns CDR1 SGHRS and CDR2 YFSETQ. CDR3 loop: CASSLGQGTSTDTQYF. In DNA, the CDR3 is TGCGCCAGCAGCTTGGGACAGGGAACTAGCACAGATACGCAGTATTTT.

The chain joins TRBV7-6 to TRBJ2-7, with 9 positions matching TRBD2. Per the germline V gene, CDR1 is SGHVS and CDR2 is FNYEAQ. V gave up 4 bases and J gave up 0 bases; unmatched junction bases: 4. The CDR3 is 15 amino acids. CDR3 sequence (DNA): TGTGCCAGCAGCTCCCCTAGCGGGGCCTCCTACGAGCAGTACTTC. Amino acids: CASSSPSGASYEQYF.

The gene calls are TRBV7-9 and TRBJ2-1, with 7 bases fitting TRBD2. There are 15 residues in the CDR3. Unmatched junction bases numbered 10, after V lost 4 bases and J lost 7 bases. Germline CDR1 and CDR2: SEHNR and FQNEAQ (reference sequence). DNA of the CDR3: TGTGCCAGCAGCTCCCTCCTGACTAGCCCAAATGAGCAGTTCTTC. This encodes CASSSLLTSPNEQFF.

V usage is TRBV14 and J usage is TRBJ2-7; D gene ambiguous. V was pared by 4 bases and J by 0 bases, with 10 bases between. Germline CDR1 is SGHDN and CDR2 is FVKESK. The CDR3 loop spans 14 amino acids. CDR3 nucleotides: TGTGCCAGCAGCCGTTTCCGCAGCTCCTACGAGCAGTACTTC. It is translated as CASSRFRSSYEQYF.

The chain uses TRBV7-6 and TRBJ1-2, with D maybe TRBD1 (6 bases). The CDR3 is 15 residues long. The V and J ends lost 0 bases and 1 base respectively, with 9 bases between them. CDR1 and CDR2 from the germline V gene are SGHVS and FNYEAQ. The CDR3 DNA reads TGTGCCAGCAGCTTAGCGATAGGGGGTAACTATGGCTACACCTTC. It codes for CASSLAIGGNYGYTF. The full variable domain, rest sourced from reference TRBV7-6 and TRBJ1-2, is GAGVSQSPRYKVTKRGQDVALRCDPISGHVSLYWYRQALGQGPEFLTYFNYEAQQDKSGLPNDRFSAERPEGSISTLTIQRTEQRDSAMYRCASSLAIGGNYGYTFGSGTRLTVV.

J is TRBJ2-1 and V is TRBV4-1; a weak D match, TRBD2 (7 bases). The CDR3 extends over 17 amino acids. Germline lookup yields CDR1 MGHRA and CDR2 YSYEKL. V was shortened by 1 base and J by 0 bases, with 13 bases between the two germline ends. DNA for the CDR3: TGCGCCAGCAGCCAAGGTAGGGGGGGTTTCTCCTACAATGAGCAGTTCTTC. Its protein is CASSQGRGGFSYNEQFF.

The V gene is TRBV2, the J gene TRBJ1-4; 7 bases align to TRBD1. CDR1 is SNHLY and CDR2 is FYNNEI in the germline V gene. The trim removed 6 bases at V and 7 bases at J, leaving 11 bases unmatched. There are 15 residues in the CDR3. The CDR3 loop is CASSLGTAGGEKLFF. The CDR3 bases are TGTGCCAGCAGCCTAGGGACAGCGGGAGGTGAAAAACTGTTTTTT.

V usage is TRBV30 and J usage is TRBJ1-4, with D tentatively TRBD1 (5 bases). The CDR3 has 13 residues. Germline V gene sequence: CDR1 GTSNPN, CDR2 SVGIG (reference sequence). V was pared by 8 bases and J by 2 bases, with 12 bases between. The CDR3 protein is CATRGGTNEKLFF. In DNA, the CDR3 is TGTGCCACCCGGGGGGGGACTAATGAAAAACTGTTTTTT. The whole variable domain, filled in from reference TRBV30 and TRBJ1-4, reads SQTIHQWPATLVQPVGSPLSLECTVEGTSNPNLYWYRQAAGRGLQLLFYSVGIGQISSEVPQNLSASRPQDRQFILSSKKLLLSDSGFYLCATRGGTNEKLFFGSGTQLSVL.